The rows below give T cell receptor beta chains drawn from one sample of a study of T cell responses to AZD1222 COVID-19 vaccine. Clones were sequenced by immunoSEQ multiplex PCR, and TCRdb holds only the in-frame ones, with some missing. This sample has around 150,000 clones, with just over 90% found just once. The sample here was peripheral blood, taken 28 days after the second AZD1222 dose. The receptors here all came from an adult who received the AZD1222 COVID-19 vaccine. Both conserved end residues are part of each CDR3. The D gene is left open where the match is weak. The size entry is marked missing in some rows and otherwise reads once, few, many or a size class.

>TRBD1|.|TRBV9|TRBJ1-2
TGTGCCAGCAGCGCTACCCTGGGACAGGACTATGGCTACACCTTC
CASSATLGQDYGYTF
>.|.|TRBV27|TRBJ1-1
TGTGCCAGCAGCCCCGACGGGAACACTGAAGCTTTCTTT
CASSPDGNTEAFF
>.|.|TRBV4-2|TRBJ1-4
TGTGCCAGCAGCCAAGAGAGGCTTGAAAAACTGTTTTTT
CASSQERLEKLFF
>TRBD1|once|TRBV5-6|TRBJ1-1
TGTGCCAGCAGCCTCCTGGACAGGGCGAACACTGAAGCTTTCTTT
CASSLLDRANTEAFF
>.|.|TRBV6-5|TRBJ2-1
TGTGCCAGCAATAGGCAGGAGCGCGGTGAGCAGTTCTTC
CASNRQERGEQFF
>TRBD2|.|TRBV18|TRBJ2-7
TGTGCCAGCTCACCACCCCTAGCGGAGTACGAGCAGTACTTC
CASSPPLAEYEQYF
>TRBD1|.|TRBV19|TRBJ1-2
TGTGCCAGTAGTATGAGGGGGCTGAACTATGGCTACACCTTC
CASSMRGLNYGYTF
>TRBD2|once|TRBV5-1|TRBJ2-1
TGCGCCAGCAGCCGAGGACTAGGAGATGAGCAGTTCTTC
CASSRGLGDEQFF
>TRBD1|.|TRBV3-1/TRBV3-2|TRBJ1-6
TGTGCCAGCAGCCCCAGGGGGACCTCATCGGCACCCCTCCACTTT
CASSPRGTSSAPLHF
>.|.|TRBV12-3/TRBV12-4|TRBJ1-5
TGTGCCAGCAGTTTATGGGGGCAGCCCCAGCATTTT
CASSLWGQPQHF